This is a list of T cell receptor beta chains from one sample in a study of blood T cell repertoires in COVID-19. Profiling relied on immunoSEQ multiplex PCR, and the TCRdb table lists in-frame clones only, not all of them. The repertoire holds under 150,000 clones, roughly 84% seen once, with 5.5% to 7.5% in the top ten. Sequencing was done on a sample of PBMCs or T cells enriched from blood (not recorded which). Every receptor here comes from a woman aged 50 to 65 who had been exposed to COVID-19. Each CDR3 is given with its conserved first and last residue. The D gene is left open where the match is weak. The listing skips clone size in some rows; elsewhere it reads once, few, many or a size class.

CDR3aa: CASARGRGRGYEQYF
CDR3nt: TGTGCCAGCGCGCGCGGGAGGGGTAGAGGCTACGAGCAGTACTTC
d_gene: TRBD2
abundance: -
j_gene: TRBJ2-7
len: 15
v_gene: TRBV5-8

CDR3aa: CASSVSNQPQHF
CDR3nt: TGTGCCAGCAGCGTAAGCAATCAGCCCCAGCATTTT
d_gene: -
abundance: -
j_gene: TRBJ1-5
len: 12
v_gene: TRBV7-2

CDR3aa: CASTKAGTGHYNEQFF
CDR3nt: TGCGCCAGCACCAAAGCCGGGACAGGCCACTACAATGAGCAGTTCTTC
d_gene: TRBD1
abundance: -
j_gene: TRBJ2-1
len: 16
v_gene: TRBV10-2

CDR3aa: CASSLAGGTTEAFF
CDR3nt: TGTGCCAGCAGCTTAGCGGGGGGGACCACTGAAGCTTTCTTT
d_gene: -
abundance: -
j_gene: TRBJ1-1
len: 14
v_gene: TRBV7-2

CDR3aa: CASSQEYSGGANLYEQYF
CDR3nt: TGCGCCAGCAGCCAAGAGTATAGCGGGGGGGCTAACCTCTACGAGCAGTACTTC
d_gene: TRBD2
abundance: -
j_gene: TRBJ2-7
len: 18
v_gene: TRBV4-3

CDR3aa: CSVAHLTGGRTGELFF
CDR3nt: TGCAGCGTTGCGCACTTGACAGGGGGGAGAACCGGGGAGCTGTTTTTT
d_gene: TRBD1
abundance: -
j_gene: TRBJ2-2
len: 16
v_gene: TRBV29-1

CDR3aa: CASSPRGGSTETQYF
CDR3nt: TGTGCCAGCAGTCCGCGGGGGGGGTCGACGGAGACCCAGTACTTC
d_gene: TRBD2
abundance: -
j_gene: TRBJ2-5
len: 15
v_gene: TRBV27

CDR3aa: CASSSRGSIHPTQETQYF
CDR3nt: TGTGCCAGCAGTAGCCGGGGTAGTATACATCCAACCCAAGAGACCCAGTACTTC
d_gene: -
abundance: -
j_gene: TRBJ2-5
len: 18
v_gene: TRBV27

CDR3aa: CASDDQSGGAWNEQFF
CDR3nt: TGTGCCAGCGATGATCAGAGCGGGGGGGCCTGGAATGAGCAGTTCTTC
d_gene: TRBD2
abundance: -
j_gene: TRBJ2-1
len: 16
v_gene: TRBV7-9

CDR3aa: CASSAYRGSGELFF
CDR3nt: TGTGCCAGTAGTGCCTACAGGGGTTCCGGGGAGCTGTTTTTT
d_gene: TRBD1
abundance: -
j_gene: TRBJ2-2
len: 14
v_gene: TRBV19

CDR3aa: CASSQDRGVGYNEQFF
CDR3nt: TGCGCCAGCAGCCAAGATCGAGGAGTTGGGTACAATGAGCAGTTCTTC
d_gene: -
abundance: -
j_gene: TRBJ2-1
len: 16
v_gene: TRBV4-3

CDR3aa: CASSHADRDGSPLHF
CDR3nt: TGCGCCAGCAGCCATGCGGACAGGGACGGTTCACCCCTCCACTTT
d_gene: TRBD1
abundance: -
j_gene: TRBJ1-6
len: 15
v_gene: TRBV4-3

CDR3aa: CATSDPSGWLAGGHGELFF
CDR3nt: TGTGCCACCAGTGATCCCTCGGGATGGCTAGCGGGAGGTCACGGGGAGCTGTTTTTT
d_gene: TRBD2
abundance: -
j_gene: TRBJ2-2
len: 19
v_gene: TRBV24-1

CDR3aa: CASSLRTLTNTEAFF
CDR3nt: TGTGCCAGCAGCTTAAGGACTTTAACGAACACTGAAGCTTTCTTT
d_gene: -
abundance: -
j_gene: TRBJ1-1
len: 15
v_gene: TRBV7-9

CDR3aa: CASRTGASNQPQHF
CDR3nt: TGTGCCAGTAGAACAGGGGCAAGCAATCAGCCCCAGCATTTT
d_gene: TRBD1
abundance: -
j_gene: TRBJ1-5
len: 14
v_gene: TRBV19

CDR3aa: CASSETAYGYTF
CDR3nt: TGTGCCAGCAGCGAGACAGCCTATGGCTACACCTTC
d_gene: -
abundance: once
j_gene: TRBJ1-2
len: 12
v_gene: TRBV9

CDR3aa: CASSLGDYYNEQFF
CDR3nt: TGTGCCAGCTCTTTGGGGGACTACTACAATGAGCAGTTCTTC
d_gene: TRBD2
abundance: -
j_gene: TRBJ2-1
len: 14
v_gene: TRBV27

CDR3aa: CASSPRMTNQETQYF
CDR3nt: TGTGCCAGCAGTCCCCGAATGACTAACCAAGAGACCCAGTACTTC
d_gene: -
abundance: -
j_gene: TRBJ2-5
len: 15
v_gene: TRBV6-5

CDR3aa: CASSDRGSTDTQYF
CDR3nt: TGTGCCAGCAGTGACCGGGGGTCCACAGATACGCAGTATTTT
d_gene: -
abundance: -
j_gene: TRBJ2-3
len: 14
v_gene: TRBV6-4

CDR3aa: CASSSTSPPYEQYF
CDR3nt: TGTGCCAGCAGCTCGACTAGCCCGCCCTACGAGCAGTACTTC
d_gene: TRBD2
abundance: once
j_gene: TRBJ2-7
len: 14
v_gene: TRBV5-4

CDR3aa: CASSYSTSGRSYEQYF
CDR3nt: TGTGCCAGCAGTTACTCGACTAGCGGGAGATCCTACGAGCAGTACTTC
d_gene: TRBD2
abundance: -
j_gene: TRBJ2-7
len: 16
v_gene: TRBV6-2/TRBV6-3

CDR3aa: CAWSLGGSQETQYF
CDR3nt: TGTGCCTGGAGTCTGGGGGGGAGCCAAGAGACCCAGTACTTC
d_gene: TRBD2
abundance: -
j_gene: TRBJ2-5
len: 14
v_gene: TRBV30

CDR3aa: CASSIPTGISSGNTIYF
CDR3nt: TGTGCCAGTAGTATTCCGACAGGGATCAGCTCTGGAAACACCATATATTTT
d_gene: TRBD1
abundance: -
j_gene: TRBJ1-3
len: 17
v_gene: TRBV19

CDR3aa: CASSPMTGSQFF
CDR3nt: TGTGCCAGCAGTCCCATGACCGGGTCCCAATTCTTC
d_gene: -
abundance: -
j_gene: TRBJ2-1
len: 12
v_gene: TRBV27